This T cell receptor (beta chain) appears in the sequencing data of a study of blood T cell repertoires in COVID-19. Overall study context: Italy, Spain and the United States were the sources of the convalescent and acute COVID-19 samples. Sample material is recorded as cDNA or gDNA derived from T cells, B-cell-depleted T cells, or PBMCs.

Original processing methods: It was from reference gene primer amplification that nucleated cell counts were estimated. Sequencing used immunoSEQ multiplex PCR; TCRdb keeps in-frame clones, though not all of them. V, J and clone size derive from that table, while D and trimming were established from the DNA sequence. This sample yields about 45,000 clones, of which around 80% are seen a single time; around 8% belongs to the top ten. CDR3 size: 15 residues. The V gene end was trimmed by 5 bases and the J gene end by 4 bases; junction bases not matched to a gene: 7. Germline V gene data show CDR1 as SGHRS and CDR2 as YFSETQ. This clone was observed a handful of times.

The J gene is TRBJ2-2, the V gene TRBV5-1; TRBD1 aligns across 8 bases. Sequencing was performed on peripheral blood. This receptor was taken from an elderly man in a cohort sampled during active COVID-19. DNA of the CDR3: TGCGCCAGCAGACCCGGACAGGGCGGCACCGGGGAGCTGTTTTTT. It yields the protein CASRPGQGGTGELFF.